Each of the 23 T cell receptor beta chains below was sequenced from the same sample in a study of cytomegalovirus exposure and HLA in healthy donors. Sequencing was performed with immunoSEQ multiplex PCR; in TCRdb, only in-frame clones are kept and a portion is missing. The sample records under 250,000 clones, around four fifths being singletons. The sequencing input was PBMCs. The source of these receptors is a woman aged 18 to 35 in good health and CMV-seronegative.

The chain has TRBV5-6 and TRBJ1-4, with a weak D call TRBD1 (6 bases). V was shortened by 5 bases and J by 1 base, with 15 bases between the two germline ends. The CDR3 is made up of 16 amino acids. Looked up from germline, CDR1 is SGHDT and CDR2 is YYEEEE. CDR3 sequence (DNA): TGTGCCAGCAGTTACAGGGAATCGGGAACTAATGAAAAACTGTTTTTT. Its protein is CASSYRESGTNEKLFF.

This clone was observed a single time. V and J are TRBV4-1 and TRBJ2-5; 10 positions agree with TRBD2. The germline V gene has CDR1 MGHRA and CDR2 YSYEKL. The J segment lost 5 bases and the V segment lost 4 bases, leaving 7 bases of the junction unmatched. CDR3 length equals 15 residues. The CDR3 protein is CASSRVLAGPETQYF. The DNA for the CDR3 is TGCGCCAGCAGCCGCGTACTAGCGGGGCCCGAGACCCAGTACTTC.

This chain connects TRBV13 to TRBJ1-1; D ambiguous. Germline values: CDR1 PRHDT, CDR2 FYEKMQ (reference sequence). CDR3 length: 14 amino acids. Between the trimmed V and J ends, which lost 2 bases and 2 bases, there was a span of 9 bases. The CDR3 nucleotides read TGTGCCAGCAGCTTAAGGGATCTTAACACTGAAGCTTTCTTT. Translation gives CASSLRDLNTEAFF.

In DNA form, the CDR3 reads TGCGCCAGCAGCGGGGGGAGGGCCGACTTAGGCTACACCTTC. Protein product: CASSGGRADLGYTF. The rearrangement links TRBV5-1 to TRBJ1-2, with D possibly being TRBD1 (5 bases). V was shortened by 4 bases and J by 8 bases, with 18 bases between the two germline ends. The CDR3 consists of 14 residues. The germline gives CDR1 SGHRS, CDR2 YFSETQ.

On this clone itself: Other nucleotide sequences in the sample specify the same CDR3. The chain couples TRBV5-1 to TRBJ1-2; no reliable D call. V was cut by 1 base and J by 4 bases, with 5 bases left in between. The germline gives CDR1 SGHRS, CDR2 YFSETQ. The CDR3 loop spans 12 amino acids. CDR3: CASSLPGYGYTF. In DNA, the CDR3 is TGCGCCAGCAGCTTGCCGGGCTATGGCTACACCTTC.

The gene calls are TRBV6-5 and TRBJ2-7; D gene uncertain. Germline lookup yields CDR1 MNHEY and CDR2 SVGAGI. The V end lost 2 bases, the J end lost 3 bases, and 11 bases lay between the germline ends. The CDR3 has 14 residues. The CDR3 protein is CASSYGIGIYEQYF. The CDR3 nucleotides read TGTGCCAGCAGTTACGGAATAGGGATCTACGAGCAGTACTTC.

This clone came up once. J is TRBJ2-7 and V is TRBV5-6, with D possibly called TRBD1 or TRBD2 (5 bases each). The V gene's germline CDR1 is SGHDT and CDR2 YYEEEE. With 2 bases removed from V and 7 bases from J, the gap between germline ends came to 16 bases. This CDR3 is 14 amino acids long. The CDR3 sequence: CASSLKGAAGEQYF. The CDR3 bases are TGTGCCAGCAGCTTAAAAGGGGCTGCGGGTGAGCAGTACTTC.

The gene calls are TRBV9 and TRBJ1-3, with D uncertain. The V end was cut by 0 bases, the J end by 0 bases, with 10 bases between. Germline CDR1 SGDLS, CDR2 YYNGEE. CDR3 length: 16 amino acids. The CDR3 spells CASSVDPTASGNTIYF. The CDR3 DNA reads TGTGCCAGCAGCGTAGACCCCACAGCCTCTGGAAACACCATATATTTT.

This chain's CDR3 is CASSDSGTPNTEAFF. CDR3 nucleotides: TGCGCCAGCAGTGACTCCGGGACACCCAACACTGAAGCTTTCTTT. The rearrangement uses TRBV10-2 and TRBJ1-1, with D possibly TRBD1 on 6 matching bases. The germline V and J ends were trimmed by 3 bases and 2 bases, with 13 bases remaining between them. Per the germline V gene, CDR1 is WSHSY and CDR2 is SAAADI. The CDR3 consists of 15 residues.

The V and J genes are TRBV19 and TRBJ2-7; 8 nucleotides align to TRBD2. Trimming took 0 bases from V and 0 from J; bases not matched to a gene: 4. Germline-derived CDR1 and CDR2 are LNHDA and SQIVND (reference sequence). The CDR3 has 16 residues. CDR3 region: CASSIDNSGSSYEQYF. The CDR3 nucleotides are TGTGCCAGTAGTATAGATAACAGCGGGAGCTCCTACGAGCAGTACTTC.

For the CDR3, the DNA is TGTGCCAGCAGCGCTCTCCGGGGACACACAGATACGCAGTATTTT. It specifies CASSALRGHTDTQYF. The chain uses TRBV2 and TRBJ2-3, with D tentatively TRBD1 (6 bases). Germline-derived CDR1 and CDR2 are SNHLY and FYNNEI. This CDR3 is 15 amino acids long. V was clipped by 6 bases and J by 2 bases, with 15 bases between them.

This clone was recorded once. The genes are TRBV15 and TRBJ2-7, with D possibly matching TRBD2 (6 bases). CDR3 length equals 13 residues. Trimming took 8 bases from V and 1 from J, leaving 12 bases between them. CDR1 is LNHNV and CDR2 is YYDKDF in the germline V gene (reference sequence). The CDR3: CATQGRGSYEQYF. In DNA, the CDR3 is TGTGCCACCCAGGGCCGGGGGTCCTACGAGCAGTACTTC.

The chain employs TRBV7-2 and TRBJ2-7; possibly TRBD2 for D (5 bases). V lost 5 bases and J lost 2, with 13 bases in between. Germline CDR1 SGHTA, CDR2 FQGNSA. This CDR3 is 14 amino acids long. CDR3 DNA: TGTGCCAGCAGCCCCCGGACGGGAACCTACGAGCAGTACTTC. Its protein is CASSPRTGTYEQYF.

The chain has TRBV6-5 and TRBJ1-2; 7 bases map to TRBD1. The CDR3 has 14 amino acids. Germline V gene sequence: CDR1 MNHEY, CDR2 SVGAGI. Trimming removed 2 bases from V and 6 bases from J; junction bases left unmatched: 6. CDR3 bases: TGTGCCAGCAGTTACGGAGGGGGCATCAATGGCTACACCTTC. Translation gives CASSYGGGINGYTF.

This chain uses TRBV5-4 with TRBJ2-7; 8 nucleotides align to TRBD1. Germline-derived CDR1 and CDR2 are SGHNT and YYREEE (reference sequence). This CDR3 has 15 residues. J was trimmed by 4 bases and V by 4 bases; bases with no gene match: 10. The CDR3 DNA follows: TGTGCCAGCAGCCATAGGACAGGGAACGAGTACGAGCAGTACTTC. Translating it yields CASSHRTGNEYEQYF.

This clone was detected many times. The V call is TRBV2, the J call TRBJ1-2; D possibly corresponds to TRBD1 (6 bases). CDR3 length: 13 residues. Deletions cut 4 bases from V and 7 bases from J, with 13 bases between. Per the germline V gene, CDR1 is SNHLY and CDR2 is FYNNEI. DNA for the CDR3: TGTGCCAGCAGTGGGAGGGCAGGGGTTGGCTACACCTTC. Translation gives CASSGRAGVGYTF.

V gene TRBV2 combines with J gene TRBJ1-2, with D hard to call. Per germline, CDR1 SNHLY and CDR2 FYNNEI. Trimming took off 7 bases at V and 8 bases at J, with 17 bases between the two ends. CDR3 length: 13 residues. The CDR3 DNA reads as TGTGCCAGCATCGAACTCTACTCGGAGGGCTACACCTTC. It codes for CASIELYSEGYTF.

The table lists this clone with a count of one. CDR3 sequence (DNA): TGCGCCAGCAGCCAAGCCCCGACAGGGGGAAGTGAAAAACTGTTTTTT. Translated, it gives CASSQAPTGGSEKLFF. The V gene is TRBV4-1, the J gene TRBJ1-4, with 9 bases fitting TRBD1. CDR1 is MGHRA, CDR2 YSYEKL, per germline. With 1 base clipped from V and 7 bases from J, the junction kept 7 bases outside the gene matches. The CDR3 length is 16 residues.

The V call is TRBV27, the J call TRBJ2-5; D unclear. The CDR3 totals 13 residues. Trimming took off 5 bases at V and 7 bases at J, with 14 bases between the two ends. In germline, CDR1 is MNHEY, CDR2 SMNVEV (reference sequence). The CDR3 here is CASSAPLHGTQYF. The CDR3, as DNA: TGTGCCAGCAGTGCACCTCTCCATGGGACCCAGTACTTC.

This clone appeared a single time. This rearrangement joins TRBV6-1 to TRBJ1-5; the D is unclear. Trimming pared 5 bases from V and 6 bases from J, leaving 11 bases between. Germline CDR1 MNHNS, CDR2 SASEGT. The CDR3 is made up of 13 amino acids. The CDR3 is CASSTTWGQPQHF. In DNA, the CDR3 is TGTGCCAGCAGTACGACCTGGGGTCAGCCCCAGCATTTT.

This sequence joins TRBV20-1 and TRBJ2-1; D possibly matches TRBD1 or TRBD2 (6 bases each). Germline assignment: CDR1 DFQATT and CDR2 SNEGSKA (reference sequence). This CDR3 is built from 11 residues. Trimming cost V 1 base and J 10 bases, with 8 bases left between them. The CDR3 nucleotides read TGCAGTGCTAGAGGGGGGGCCGAGCAGTTCTTC. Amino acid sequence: CSARGGAEQFF.

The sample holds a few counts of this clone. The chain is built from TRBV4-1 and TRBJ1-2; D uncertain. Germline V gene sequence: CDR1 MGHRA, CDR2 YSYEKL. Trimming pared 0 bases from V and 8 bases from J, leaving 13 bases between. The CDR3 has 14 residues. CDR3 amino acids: CASSQDTAWGGYTF. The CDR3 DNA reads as TGCGCCAGCAGCCAAGACACAGCCTGGGGAGGCTACACCTTC.

The chain's CDR3 is CASSESTGPYNEQFF. As DNA, the CDR3 is TGCGCCAGCAGTGAGTCGACGGGACCCTACAATGAGCAGTTCTTC. The J gene is TRBJ2-1, the V gene TRBV10-1, with D perhaps being TRBD1 or TRBD2 (5 bases each). Germline V gene sequence: CDR1 WNHNN, CDR2 SYGVQD (reference sequence). V was trimmed by 0 bases and J by 2 bases, leaving 8 bases between them. The CDR3 runs to 15 residues.